The rows below give T cell receptor beta chains drawn from one sample of a study of shared clonotypes between healthy human individuals. Clones were read by immunoSEQ multiplex PCR, and TCRdb kept only the in-frame ones, dropping some. The sample comprises 2.3 million or so clones, over 90% of which are singletons, and about 0.39% rests with the top ten. Material: naive CD4+ T cells from PBMCs. The origin of the receptors is a man aged 18-30 years in good health. Some clones in this sample may be carry-over from other donors' samples. Each CDR3 is given without its conserved first and last residue.

TRBV7-3	TRBJ1-1	ASSPPQDTEAF
TRBV2	TRBJ1-5	ASDRDQGQPQH
TRBV5-4	TRBJ2-3	ASSFGGVVHSDTQY
TRBV9	TRBJ2-7	ASSEGTASYEQY
TRBV29-1	TRBJ2-3	SVEGRFTDTQY
TRBV11-3	TRBJ1-1	ASSRSTGNTEAF
TRBV5-1	TRBJ1-2	ASSLGGVHRSGNGYT
TRBV7-9	TRBJ2-1	ASSLNTNEQF
TRBV9	TRBJ1-4	ASSAGTGGRGEKLF
TRBV7-9	TRBJ1-1	ASSLIGVSLWTATEAF
TRBV2	TRBJ2-7	ASSDPTGSSYEQY
TRBV5-1	TRBJ1-1	ASSQGQGRLNTEAF
TRBV7-2	TRBJ1-1	ASSPGQTNTEAF
TRBV9	TRBJ2-1	ASSPRTSGRARGGEQF
TRBV18	TRBJ2-2	ASSPPEGGNTGELF
TRBV7-9	TRBJ1-4	ASSLARARGRGEKLF
TRBV2	TRBJ2-1	ASSPGQYNEQF
TRBV11-2	TRBJ2-5	ASSLGTGIGETQY
TRBV11-2	TRBJ2-7	ASSPGGGRITYEQY
TRBV5-1	TRBJ2-1	ASSSAGPDNEQF
TRBV9	TRBJ2-5	ASSVYSGIGETQY
TRBV10-1	TRBJ2-7	ASFEGRRGHYEQY
TRBV28	TRBJ1-1	ASSSVAGGRGTEAF
TRBV7-9	TRBJ1-5	ASSGGQGEDQPQH
TRBV7-2	TRBJ2-7	ASSALGGEQY
TRBV5-1	TRBJ1-4	ASSLPGVTNEKLF
TRBV10-3	TRBJ1-4	AISVSGGTNEKLF
TRBV28	TRBJ2-5	ASSLSEGLGRETQY
TRBV30	TRBJ1-2	AWAGDYGYT
TRBV28	TRBJ2-3	ASGLAGLSTDTQY
TRBV18	TRBJ1-2	ASSRGTTDGYT
TRBV4-2	TRBJ2-7	ASSRLPGDQTYEQY
TRBV28	TRBJ1-3	ASSAPGFSGNTIY
TRBV4-2	TRBJ1-2	ASSQELRLGGYT
TRBV30	TRBJ1-1	AWPRRSFDTEAF
TRBV10-3	TRBJ1-4	AISESSRQDEKLF
TRBV2	TRBJ1-2	ASTQHRSRDGLNYGYT
TRBV21-1	TRBJ1-5	ASSKGAGYHQPQH
TRBV7-9	TRBJ1-4	ASSRDRLTTNEKLF
TRBV4-1	TRBJ2-7	ASSQDRTSGRAEFNEQY
TRBV7-9	TRBJ1-2	ASSPIWQEGNYGYT
TRBV5-1	TRBJ2-1	ASSPSPAIQSYNEQF
TRBV28	TRBJ2-7	ASTSSQGSYEQY
TRBV5-8	TRBJ2-7	ASSLMYEQY
TRBV7-2	TRBJ1-2	ASSLERVGGYT
TRBV5-6	TRBJ2-1	ASSPRGALSSYNEQF
TRBV5-1	TRBJ2-5	ASSLAGDQETQY
TRBV7-3	TRBJ2-2	ASSSTGAGTGELF
TRBV19	TRBJ1-2	ASSTNRQGPSPIPYGYT
TRBV5-4	TRBJ2-1	ASSPDGTYNEQF
TRBV7-2	TRBJ2-7	ASSWRQGLAYEQY
TRBV19	TRBJ2-7	ASSIDPRGYEQY
TRBV18	TRBJ2-2	ASSPPSSPGGTGELF
TRBV4-3	TRBJ2-1	ASSQDTRLAWSNEQF
TRBV5-1	TRBJ2-5	ASSLGTGLGETQY